The source of this TCR beta chain is a study of blood T cell repertoires in COVID-19. Assay: immunoSEQ multiplex PCR; the TCRdb copy retains only in-frame clones and omits some. This sample yields under 200,000 clones, of which about four fifths are seen a single time; more than 3% belongs to the top ten. Germline CDR1 GTSNPN, CDR2 SVGIG (reference sequence). The CDR3 sequence is 14 residues long. The V gene end was trimmed by 0 bases and the J gene end by 4 bases; junction bases not matched to a gene: 5. This clonotype was obtained from an older woman who had recovered from COVID-19. Sequencing was performed on PBMCs or T cells enriched from blood (not recorded which). The chain uses TRBV30 and TRBJ2-5, with 7 bases matching TRBD1. CDR3 bases: TGTGCCTGGAGTGTACCCCACAGGGGAGAGACCCAGTACTTC. It translates to CAWSVPHRGETQYF.